This T cell receptor beta chain originates from a study of beta chain features in type 1 diabetes. Overall study results and limits: Patients with Type 1 diabetes showed moderately but significantly shorter TCRB CDR3s in all four CD4+ subsets.

The sample holds many counts of this clone. The target antigen is unknown. This CDR3 spans 13 amino acids. Between the trimmed V and J ends, which lost 6 bases and 0 bases, there was a span of 9 bases. Germline assignment: CDR1 KGHSY and CDR2 FQNENV. TCRB transcripts that were expressed got sequenced, as all of the isolated RNA had been reverse transcribed. Only in-frame clones appear in the TCRdb table, and some are missing; sequencing was by immunoSEQ multiplex PCR. Altogether some 350,000 clones are present, around 9.6% being singletons, with the ten largest covering approximately 0.6%. The chain has TRBV16 and TRBJ2-7; no reliable D call. This TCR derives from a man between 25 and 39 years old with type 1 diabetes. Input material: central memory CD4+ T cells from blood. CDR3 loop: CASRTSGSYEQYF. The CDR3 DNA sequence: TGTGCCAGCAGGACGTCGGGCTCCTACGAGCAGTACTTC.